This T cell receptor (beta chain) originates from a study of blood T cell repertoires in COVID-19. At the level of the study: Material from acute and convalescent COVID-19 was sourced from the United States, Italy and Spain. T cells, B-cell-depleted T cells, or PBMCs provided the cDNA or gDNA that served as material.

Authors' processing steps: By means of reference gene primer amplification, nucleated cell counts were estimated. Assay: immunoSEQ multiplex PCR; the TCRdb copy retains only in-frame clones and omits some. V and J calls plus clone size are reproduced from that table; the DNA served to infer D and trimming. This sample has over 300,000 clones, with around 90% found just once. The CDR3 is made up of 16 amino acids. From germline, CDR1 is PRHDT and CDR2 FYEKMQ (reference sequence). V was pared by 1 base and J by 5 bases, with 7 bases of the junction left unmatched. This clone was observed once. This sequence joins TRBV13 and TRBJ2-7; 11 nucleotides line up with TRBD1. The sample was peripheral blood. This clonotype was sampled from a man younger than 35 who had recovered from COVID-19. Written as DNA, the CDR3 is TGTGCCAGCAGCTTAGCTGGGACAGGGGGAATCCACGAGCAGTACTTC. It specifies CASSLAGTGGIHEQYF.